One and the same sample provided the 21 T cell receptor beta chains below, sequenced in a study of radiotherapy plus CTLA-4 blockade in lung cancer. The repertoire was sequenced with immunoSEQ multiplex PCR; TCRdb's copy has only in-frame clones and lacks some. The sample lists 30,000 to 45,000 clones, 70% to 75% occurring once. Sequences were derived from peripheral blood, sampled from a patient treated with radiotherapy plus ipilimumab. The source is a human donor with non-small cell lung cancer who had stable disease on radiotherapy plus ipilimumab.

Here the CDR3 DNA reads TGTGCCAGCAGACAGGGGGCCCACGCGAACACTGAAGCTTTCTTT. It is translated as CASRQGAHANTEAFF. V is TRBV6-4 and J is TRBJ1-1; 9 bases map to TRBD1. From germline, CDR1 is MRHNA and CDR2 SNTAGT. The CDR3 runs to 15 residues. The ends lost 6 bases at V and 1 base at J; junction bases unmatched: 6.

This clone is medium-sized in the sample. The chain uses TRBV10-3 and TRBJ1-4; 7 bases fit TRBD1. Germline values: CDR1 ENHRY, CDR2 SYGVKD. Trimming at V came to 11 bases and at J to 3 bases, leaving 9 bases not matched to a gene. This CDR3 has 14 residues. The CDR3 DNA is TGTGCCGTCAAACCAGGGGGAGCTAATGAAAAACTGTTTTTT. Protein product: CAVKPGGANEKLFF.

The chain has TRBV6-6 and TRBJ1-5; TRBD1 aligns across 9 bases. Germline-derived CDR1 and CDR2 are MNHNY and SVGAGI (reference sequence). J was trimmed by 6 bases and V by 6 bases; bases with no gene match: 9. This CDR3 has 15 residues. For the CDR3, the DNA is TGTGCCAGCAGAGAAGTACAGGGGGCTGGTCAGCCCCAGCATTTT. This codes for CASREVQGAGQPQHF.

The CDR3 is CASTLHSGGIPDTQYF. As DNA, the CDR3 is TGTGCCAGTACACTTCATTCTGGGGGAATCCCAGATACGCAGTATTTT. This sequence joins TRBV19 and TRBJ2-3; D might be TRBD1 or TRBD2, each matching 5 bases. Germline V gene sequence: CDR1 LNHDA, CDR2 SQIVND (reference sequence). CDR3 length: 16 residues. Trimming left V 7 bases short and J 4 bases short, with 21 bases between.

This clone appeared a single time. The J gene is TRBJ2-2, the V gene TRBV6-5; no reliable D call. CDR3 length: 16 amino acids. V was shortened by 2 bases and J by 4 bases, with 14 bases between the two germline ends. Germline CDR1 reads MNHEY; CDR2 reads SVGAGI. The CDR3 loop reads CASSYTDKLFTGELFF. DNA for the CDR3: TGTGCCAGCAGTTACACCGACAAGTTGTTCACCGGGGAGCTGTTTTTT.

V and J are TRBV2 and TRBJ2-3, with 7 bases identical to TRBD1. Looked up from germline, CDR1 is SNHLY and CDR2 is FYNNEI. Trimming at V came to 6 bases and at J to 1 base, leaving 4 bases not matched to a gene. The CDR3 runs to 14 residues. CDR3 residues: CASSLQGRTDTQYF. The CDR3 nucleotides read TGTGCCAGCAGCCTACAGGGGCGCACAGATACGCAGTATTTT.

J is TRBJ1-1 and V is TRBV27; D uncertain. Germline loops: CDR1 MNHEY, CDR2 SMNVEV (reference sequence). The ends were cut back, 5 bases at V and 7 bases at J, with 23 bases in the middle. This CDR3 region has 16 residues. CDR3 DNA sequence: TGTGCCAGCAGTCTTCGCCGGGCGAGGGTATACGGTGAAGCTTTCTTT. Its translation: CASSLRRARVYGEAFF.

DNA of the CDR3: TGTGCCAGCAGTTATGATTACAATGAGCAGTTCTTC. It encodes CASSYDYNEQFF. The gene calls are TRBV6-1 and TRBJ2-1; D remains ambiguous. V was trimmed by 5 bases and J by 4 bases, leaving 6 bases between them. The CDR3 runs to 12 residues. Germline CDR1 is MNHNS and CDR2 is SASEGT.

V and J are TRBV14 and TRBJ2-1, with TRBD1 matching 7 bases. Germline V gene sequence: CDR1 SGHDN, CDR2 FVKESK. With 5 bases clipped from V and 3 bases from J, the junction kept 10 bases outside the gene matches. The CDR3 sequence is 16 residues long. CDR3 DNA: TGTGCCAGCAGCAAAATATGGGACAGACACTACAATGAGCAGTTCTTC. It encodes CASSKIWDRHYNEQFF.

The chain links TRBV7-2 to TRBJ2-3; tentatively, D is TRBD1 (5 bases). CDR1 is SGHTA, CDR2 FQGNSA, per germline. CDR3 length equals 14 residues. V lost 4 bases and J lost 0, with 8 bases in between. CDR3 sequence reads: CASSSGLSTDTQYF. In DNA form, the CDR3 reads TGTGCCAGCAGCTCAGGGTTGAGCACAGATACGCAGTATTTT.

This clone was counted only a few times. The chain employs TRBV7-8 and TRBJ2-5; 11 positions match TRBD2. Germline V gives CDR1 SGHVS, CDR2 FQNEAQ. Losses at the gene ends were 7 bases for V and 3 bases for J; bases not matched to a gene: 7. This CDR3 comprises 15 residues. The CDR3 region has the DNA TGTGCCAGCACCAAGGCGGGACTAGCGGAAGAGACCCAGTACTTC. Its protein is CASTKAGLAEETQYF.

The gene calls are TRBV7-9 and TRBJ1-6; D not certain. CDR3 length: 14 amino acids. Germline CDR1 reads SEHNR; CDR2 reads FQNEAQ (reference sequence). V was pared by 8 bases and J by 0 bases, with 8 bases between. CDR3 DNA: TGTGCCAGCCTCGGAAGCTCCTATAATTCACCCCTCCACTTT. Residues: CASLGSSYNSPLHF.

This chain links TRBV10-1 with TRBJ1-1, with D hard to call. Trimming cost V 2 bases and J 0 bases, with 10 bases left between them. Germline V lookup: CDR1 WNHNN, CDR2 SYGVQD (reference sequence). This CDR3 is built from 15 residues. The CDR3 DNA follows: TGCGCCAGCAGTGAGGAAAGGACGGTGAACACTGAAGCTTTCTTT. This encodes CASSEERTVNTEAFF.

The CDR3 protein is CASSLSPHRSQYF. In nucleotides, the CDR3 is TGTGCCAGCAGTTTATCGCCGCATCGTTCGCAGTATTTT. The chain employs TRBV27 and TRBJ2-3; no clear D. The CDR3 covers 13 residues. Deletions cut 0 bases from V and 10 bases from J, with 11 bases between. Germline CDR1 and CDR2: MNHEY and SMNVEV (reference sequence).

This rearrangement joins TRBV13 to TRBJ1-6; D call uncertain. The V end lost 3 bases, the J end lost 10 bases, and 7 bases lay between the germline ends. CDR1 PRHDT and CDR2 FYEKMQ come from the germline V gene (reference sequence). CDR3 length: 12 amino acids. The CDR3 here is CASSFTGSPLHF. CDR3 bases: TGTGCCAGCAGCTTCACGGGCTCACCCCTCCACTTT.

V usage is TRBV28 and J usage is TRBJ1-2; D is undetermined. Trimming cost V 4 bases and J 4 bases, with 13 bases left between them. The germline CDR1 and CDR2 sequences are MDHEN and SYDVKM. The CDR3 contains 14 residues. This CDR3 is CASSSVGFGYGYTF. In nucleotides, the CDR3 is TGTGCCAGCAGTTCGGTGGGTTTCGGCTATGGCTACACCTTC.

This clone was observed once. This sequence joins TRBV7-3 and TRBJ2-2; D remains ambiguous. V lost 3 bases and J 2 bases, leaving 7 bases between the germline ends. The CDR3 runs 14 residues. Germline loops: CDR1 SGHTA, CDR2 FQGTGA. CDR3: CASSFGENTGELFF. CDR3 nucleotide sequence: TGTGCCAGCAGCTTTGGTGAAAACACCGGGGAGCTGTTTTTT.

The V and J genes are TRBV6-5 and TRBJ1-2; D perhaps matches TRBD1 (5 bases). The CDR3 contains 14 residues. CDR1 and CDR2 from the germline V gene are MNHEY and SVGAGI. Trimming removed 8 bases at V and 4 bases at J, with 17 bases between. The CDR3 DNA follows: TGTGCCAGCCTAACCTGGGGCTCCCGCTATGGCTACACCTTC. Amino acids: CASLTWGSRYGYTF.

The chain links TRBV5-1 to TRBJ1-2, with 7 positions matching TRBD1. The CDR3 spans 12 residues. CDR1 is SGHRS, CDR2 YFSETQ, per germline. The trim removed 3 bases at V and 7 bases at J, leaving 3 bases unmatched. The CDR3 loop is CASSSGTAGYTF. CDR3 nucleotides: TGCGCCAGCAGCTCCGGGACAGCTGGCTACACCTTC.

This clone was recorded only once. V is TRBV11-3 and J is TRBJ1-4; TRBD1 matches 10 bases. CDR1 and CDR2 (germline): SGHNT, YENEEA. CDR3 length: 19 residues. After removal of 2 bases from V and 1 base from J, the junction contained 10 bases not matched to a gene. In nucleotides, the CDR3 is TGTGCCAGCAGCTTACCTCGACAGGGGGCCCTGGAAACTAATGAAAAACTGTTTTTT. Encoded protein: CASSLPRQGALETNEKLFF.

V is TRBV20-1 and J is TRBJ2-3; possible D gene TRBD2, 6 bases. The germline CDR1 and CDR2 sequences are DFQATT and SNEGSKA (reference sequence). Deletions cut 7 bases from V and 7 bases from J, with 9 bases between. This CDR3 contains 10 residues. The CDR3 region has the DNA TGCAGTGTTGGGGGGTATACGCAGTATTTT. This translates into CSVGGYTQYF.